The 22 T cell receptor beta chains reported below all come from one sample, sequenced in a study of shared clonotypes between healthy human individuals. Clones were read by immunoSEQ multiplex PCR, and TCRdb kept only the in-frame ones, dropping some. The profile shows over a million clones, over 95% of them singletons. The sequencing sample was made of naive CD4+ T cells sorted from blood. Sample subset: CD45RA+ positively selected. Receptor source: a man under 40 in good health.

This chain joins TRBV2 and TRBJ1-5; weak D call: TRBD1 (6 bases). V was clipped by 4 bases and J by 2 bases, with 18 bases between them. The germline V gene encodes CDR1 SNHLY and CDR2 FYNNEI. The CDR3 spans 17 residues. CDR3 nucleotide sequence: TGTGCCAGCAGTGGGTTACAGGGATTAAGTCGCAATCAGCCCCAGCATTTT. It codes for CASSGLQGLSRNQPQHF.

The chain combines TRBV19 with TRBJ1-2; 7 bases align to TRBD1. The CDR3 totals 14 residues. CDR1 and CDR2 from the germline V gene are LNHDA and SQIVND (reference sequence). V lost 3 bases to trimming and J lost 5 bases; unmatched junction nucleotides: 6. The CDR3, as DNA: TGTGCCAGTAGTATTTTGGGCAGGGGGTATGGCTACACCTTC. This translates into CASSILGRGYGYTF.

This CDR3 is CASSVGEITGRELFF. The CDR3 DNA sequence: TGTGCCAGCAGCGTAGGCGAGATCACCGGCCGGGAGCTGTTTTTT. The rearrangement joins TRBV9 to TRBJ2-2; the D is unclear. Trimming shortened V by 0 bases and J by 9 bases, and 15 bases separated the two germline ends. This CDR3 contains 15 residues. Per germline, CDR1 SGDLS and CDR2 YYNGEE.

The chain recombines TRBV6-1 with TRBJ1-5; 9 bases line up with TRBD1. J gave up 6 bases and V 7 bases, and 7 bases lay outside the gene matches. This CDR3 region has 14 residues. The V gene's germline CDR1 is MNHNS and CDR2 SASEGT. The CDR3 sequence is CASTQQGARQPQHF. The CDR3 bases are TGTGCCAGCACCCAACAGGGGGCACGTCAGCCCCAGCATTTT.

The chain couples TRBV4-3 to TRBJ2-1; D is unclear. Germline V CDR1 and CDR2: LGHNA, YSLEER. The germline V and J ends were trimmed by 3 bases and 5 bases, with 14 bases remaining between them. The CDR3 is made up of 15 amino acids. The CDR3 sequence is CASSHRAQRHNEQFF. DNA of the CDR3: TGCGCCAGCAGCCATCGAGCTCAGAGACACAATGAGCAGTTCTTC.

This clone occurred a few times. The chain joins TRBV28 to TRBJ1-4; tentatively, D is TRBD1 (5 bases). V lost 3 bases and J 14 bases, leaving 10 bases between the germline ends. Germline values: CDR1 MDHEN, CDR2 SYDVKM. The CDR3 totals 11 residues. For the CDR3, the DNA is TGTGCCAGCAGTTTCCGGGGGAGTCTGTTTTTT. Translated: CASSFRGSLFF.

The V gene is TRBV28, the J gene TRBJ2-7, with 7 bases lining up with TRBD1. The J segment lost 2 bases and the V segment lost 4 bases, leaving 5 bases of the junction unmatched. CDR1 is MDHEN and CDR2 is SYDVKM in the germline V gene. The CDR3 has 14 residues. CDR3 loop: CASSSTGVTYEQYF. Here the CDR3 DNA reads TGTGCCAGCAGTTCCACAGGGGTAACCTACGAGCAGTACTTC.

CDR3 in DNA: TGCAGCGTTGGCGGGTTAGAAGTTACGCAGTATTTT. Amino acids: CSVGGLEVTQYF. The rearrangement links TRBV29-1 to TRBJ2-3; tentatively, D is TRBD2 (5 bases). In germline, CDR1 is SQVTM, CDR2 ANQGSEA. V lost 4 bases and J lost 8, with 13 bases in between. CDR3 length: 12 residues.

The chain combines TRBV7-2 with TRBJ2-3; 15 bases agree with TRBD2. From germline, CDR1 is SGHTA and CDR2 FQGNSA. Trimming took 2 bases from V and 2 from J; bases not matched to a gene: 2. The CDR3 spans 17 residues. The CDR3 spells CASSLRTSGRVTDTQYF. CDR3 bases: TGTGCCAGCAGCTTAAGGACTAGCGGGAGGGTCACAGATACGCAGTATTTT.

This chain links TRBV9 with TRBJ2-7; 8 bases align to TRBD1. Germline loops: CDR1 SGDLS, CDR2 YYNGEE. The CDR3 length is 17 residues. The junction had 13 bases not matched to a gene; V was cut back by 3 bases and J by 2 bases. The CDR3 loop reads CASSDKQGEGKTYEQYF. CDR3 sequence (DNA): TGTGCCAGCAGCGATAAACAGGGGGAAGGAAAAACCTACGAGCAGTACTTC. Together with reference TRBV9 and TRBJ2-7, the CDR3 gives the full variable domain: DSGVTQTPKHLITATGQRVTLRCSPRSGDLSVYWYQQSLDQGLQFLIQYYNGEERAKGNILERFSAQQFPDLHSELNLSSLELGDSALYFCASSDKQGEGKTYEQYFGPGTRLTVT.

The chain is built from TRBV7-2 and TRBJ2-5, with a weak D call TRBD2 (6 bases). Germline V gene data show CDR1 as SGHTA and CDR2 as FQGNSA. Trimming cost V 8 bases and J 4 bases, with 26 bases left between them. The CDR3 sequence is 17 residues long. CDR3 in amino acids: CASLPGGTRWPSETQYF. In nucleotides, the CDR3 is TGTGCCAGCCTTCCAGGAGGGACCCGGTGGCCTTCAGAGACCCAGTACTTC.

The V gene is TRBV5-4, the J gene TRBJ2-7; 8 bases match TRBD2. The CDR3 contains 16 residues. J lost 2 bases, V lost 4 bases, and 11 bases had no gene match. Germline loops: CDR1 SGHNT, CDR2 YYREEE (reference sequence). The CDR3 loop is CASSRRTSGFAYEQYF. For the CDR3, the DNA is TGTGCCAGCAGCCGCCGAACTAGCGGTTTTGCCTACGAGCAGTACTTC. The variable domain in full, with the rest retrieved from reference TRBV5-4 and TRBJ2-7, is ETGVTQSPTHLIKTRGQQVTLRCSSQSGHNTVSWYQQALGQGPQFIFQYYREEENGRGNFPPRFSGLQFPNYSSELNVNALELDDSALYLCASSRRTSGFAYEQYFGPGTRLTVT.

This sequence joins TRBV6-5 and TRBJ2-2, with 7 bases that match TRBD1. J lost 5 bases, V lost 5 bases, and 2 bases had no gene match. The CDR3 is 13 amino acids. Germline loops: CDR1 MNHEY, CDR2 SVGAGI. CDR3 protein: CASSNRGTGELFF. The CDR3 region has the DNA TGTGCCAGCAGTAACAGGGGAACCGGGGAGCTGTTTTTT.

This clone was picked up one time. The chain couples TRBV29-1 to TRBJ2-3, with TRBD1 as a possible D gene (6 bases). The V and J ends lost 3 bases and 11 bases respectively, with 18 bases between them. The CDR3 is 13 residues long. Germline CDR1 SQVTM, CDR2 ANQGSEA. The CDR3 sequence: CSVDDRSLGRQYF. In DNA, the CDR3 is TGCAGCGTTGACGACAGGTCCCTCGGGCGGCAGTATTTT.

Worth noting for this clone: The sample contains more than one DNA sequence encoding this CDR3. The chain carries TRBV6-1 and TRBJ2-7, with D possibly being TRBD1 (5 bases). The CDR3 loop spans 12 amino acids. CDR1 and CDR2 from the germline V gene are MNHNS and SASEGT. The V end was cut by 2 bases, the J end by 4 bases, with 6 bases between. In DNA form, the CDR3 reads TGTGCCAGCAGTGAAAAGGGGTACGAGCAGTACTTC. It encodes CASSEKGYEQYF.

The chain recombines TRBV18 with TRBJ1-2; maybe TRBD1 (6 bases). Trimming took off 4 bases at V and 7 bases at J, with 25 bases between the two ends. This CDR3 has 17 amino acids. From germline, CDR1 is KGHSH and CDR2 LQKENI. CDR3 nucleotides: TGTGCCAGCTCACTTTCGCAGGGGTCTACAGAAAGTTTTGGCTACACCTTC. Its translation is CASSLSQGSTESFGYTF.

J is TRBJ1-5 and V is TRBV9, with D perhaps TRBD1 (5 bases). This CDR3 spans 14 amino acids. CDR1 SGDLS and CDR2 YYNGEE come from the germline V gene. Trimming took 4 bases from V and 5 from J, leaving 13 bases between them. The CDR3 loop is CASSLSDTYQPQHF. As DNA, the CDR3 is TGTGCCAGCAGCTTATCGGACACCTATCAGCCCCAGCATTTT.

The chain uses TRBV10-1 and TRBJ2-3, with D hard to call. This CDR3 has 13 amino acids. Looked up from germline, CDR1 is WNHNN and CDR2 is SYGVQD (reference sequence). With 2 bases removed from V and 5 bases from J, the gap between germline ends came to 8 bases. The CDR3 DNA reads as TGCGCCAGCAGTGAGGGACCACTAGATACGCAGTATTTT. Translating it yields CASSEGPLDTQYF.

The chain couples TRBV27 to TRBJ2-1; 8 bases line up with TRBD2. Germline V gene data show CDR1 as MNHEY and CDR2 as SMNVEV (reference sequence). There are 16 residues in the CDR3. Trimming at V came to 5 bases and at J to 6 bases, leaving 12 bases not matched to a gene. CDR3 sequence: CASSAYLALAANEQFF. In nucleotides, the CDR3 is TGTGCCAGCAGTGCCTATCTAGCACTAGCGGCCAATGAGCAGTTCTTC.

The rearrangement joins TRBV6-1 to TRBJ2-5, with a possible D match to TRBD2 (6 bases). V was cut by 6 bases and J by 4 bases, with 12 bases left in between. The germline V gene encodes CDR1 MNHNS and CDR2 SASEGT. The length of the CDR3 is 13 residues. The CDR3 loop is CASRDSGRETQYF. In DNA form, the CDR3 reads TGTGCCAGCAGGGATAGCGGTCGAGAGACCCAGTACTTC.

CDR3 in DNA: TGTGCCAGCAGTGGAGGGGAGGCCTACAATCAGCCCCAGCATTTT. Encoded protein: CASSGGEAYNQPQHF. The rearrangement uses TRBV27 and TRBJ1-5; the D gene is possibly TRBD1 (5 bases). From germline, CDR1 is MNHEY and CDR2 SMNVEV (reference sequence). The CDR3 loop spans 15 amino acids. V was pared by 5 bases and J by 3 bases, with 14 bases between.

CDR3 sequence (DNA): TGCGCCAGCAGCACGTTCCTTGGGACATCGGAGACCCAGTACTTC. Translation: CASSTFLGTSETQYF. The V call is TRBV5-1, the J call TRBJ2-5, with D perhaps TRBD1 (6 bases). Germline CDR1 is SGHRS and CDR2 is YFSETQ. Trimming removed 4 bases at V and 5 bases at J, with 18 bases between. This CDR3 has 15 amino acids. Full variable domain (remainder filled in from reference TRBV5-1 and TRBJ2-5): KAGVTQTPRYLIKTRGQQVTLSCSPISGHRSVSWYQQTPGQGLQFLFEYFSETQRNKGNFPGRFSGRQFSNSRSEMNVSTLELGDSALYLCASSTFLGTSETQYFGPGTRLLVL.